This T cell receptor beta chain was captured by sequencing in a study of cytomegalovirus exposure and HLA in healthy donors. Study-wide results and caveats: Most TCR sequences were uncommon, yet certain public TCRs appeared in many donors. Later on, an analysis showed TCR association rates differing by HLA locus, with DRB1 the most and HLA-C the fewest. A later analysis reportedly found fewer N-insertions in an Asian-associated ancestry cluster than the roughly 670-donor mean.

On this clone: Its antigen is not identified.

A multiplex PCR was run with 60 Vbeta primers and 13 Jbeta primers. Authors' analysis steps: An analysis that came later counted some 81 million unique TCR beta chains, around 12 million shared. TCRdb's table, derived via immunoSEQ multiplex PCR, lists solely in-frame clones and lacks some. From that table come the V and J calls and clone size; the DNA was used to work out D and trimming. The sample contains approximately 200,000 clones, approximately 85% of which appear only once. V lost 3 bases, J lost 3 bases, and 11 bases stayed unmatched. The CDR3 runs to 17 residues. Germline V gene lookup returns CDR1 LGHNA and CDR2 YNFKEQ.

This chain links TRBV4-2 with TRBJ1-5, with TRBD1 matching 7 bases. The material sequenced was PBMCs. The clonotype comes from a woman between 45 and 65 years old in good health and CMV-seronegative. As DNA, the CDR3 is TGTGCCAGCAGCCAGGAAGGACAGGATTTCGACAATCAGCCCCAGCATTTT. It codes for CASSQEGQDFDNQPQHF.